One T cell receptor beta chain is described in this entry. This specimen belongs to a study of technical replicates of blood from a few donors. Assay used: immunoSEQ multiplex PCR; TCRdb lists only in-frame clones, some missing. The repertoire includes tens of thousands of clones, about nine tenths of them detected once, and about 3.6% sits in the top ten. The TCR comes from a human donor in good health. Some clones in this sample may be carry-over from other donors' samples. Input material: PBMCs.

This CDR3 reads CASSFSGGADEQYF. For the CDR3, the DNA is TGTGCCAGCAGCTTCAGCGGGGGGGCCGACGAGCAGTACTTC. V is TRBV7-8 and J is TRBJ2-7; 10 positions match TRBD2. The CDR3 length is 14 residues. With V trimmed by 3 bases and J by 5 bases, 4 bases remained unmatched. Germline V CDR1 and CDR2: SGHVS, FQNEAQ.